This is a list of T cell receptor beta chains from one sample in a study of blood T cell repertoires in COVID-19. TCRdb's table, derived via immunoSEQ multiplex PCR, lists solely in-frame clones and lacks some. The data show approximately 89,000 clones, roughly 96% seen once. The sample consisted of peripheral blood. The receptors were sampled from a human donor with active COVID-19. The donor label of this sample is uncertain. Both conserved end residues are part of each CDR3. Each record gives: CDR3 protein, CDR3 DNA, clone size, D gene, V gene, J gene. A D gene is named only where the DNA matches it firmly. Size is omitted from some rows. Given values are once, few, many or a class for expanded clones.

CDR3aa: CASSFYSTLSSYNEQFF
CDR3nt: TGTGCCAGCAGCTTTTACTCGACTCTAAGCTCCTACAATGAGCAGTTCTTC
abundance: .
d_gene: .
v_gene: TRBV11-3
j_gene: TRBJ2-1

CDR3aa: CASSRVAGNTEAFF
CDR3nt: TGTGCCAGCAGTCGAGTGGCGGGGAACACTGAAGCTTTCTTT
abundance: once
d_gene: .
v_gene: TRBV27
j_gene: TRBJ1-1

CDR3aa: CASSYEGTNTGELFF
CDR3nt: TGTGCCAGCAGTTACGAGGGAACAAACACCGGGGAGCTGTTTTTT
abundance: .
d_gene: .
v_gene: TRBV6-2/TRBV6-3
j_gene: TRBJ2-2

CDR3aa: CASSPVTGGRETQYF
CDR3nt: TGTGCCAGCTCACCAGTGACAGGGGGGAGAGAGACCCAGTACTTC
abundance: .
d_gene: TRBD1
v_gene: TRBV18
j_gene: TRBJ2-5

CDR3aa: CASSPGGGNSPLHF
CDR3nt: TGTGCCAGCAGCCCTGGGGGAGGTAATTCACCCCTCCACTTT
abundance: once
d_gene: .
v_gene: TRBV13
j_gene: TRBJ1-6

CDR3aa: CASSVIGTSGRASYNEQFF
CDR3nt: TGTGCCAGCAGTGTCATAGGGACTAGCGGGAGGGCGTCCTACAATGAGCAGTTCTTC
abundance: once
d_gene: TRBD2
v_gene: TRBV27
j_gene: TRBJ2-1

CDR3aa: CASSLQGAMGTEAFF
CDR3nt: TGTGCCAGCAGCTTACAGGGGGCTATGGGGACTGAAGCTTTCTTT
abundance: .
d_gene: TRBD1
v_gene: TRBV7-6
j_gene: TRBJ1-1

CDR3aa: CASSFSSKEFTQYF
CDR3nt: TGTGCCAGCAGCTTTTCTAGTAAGGAGTTTACGCAGTATTTT
abundance: .
d_gene: .
v_gene: TRBV3-1/TRBV3-2
j_gene: TRBJ2-3

CDR3aa: CATSDRVGGHYGYTF
CDR3nt: TGTGCCACCAGTGATAGGGTAGGGGGTCACTATGGCTACACCTTC
abundance: .
d_gene: .
v_gene: TRBV24-1
j_gene: TRBJ1-2

CDR3aa: CASSSPFSSGRAGLYEQYF
CDR3nt: TGTGCCAGCAGTTCTCCCTTCTCTAGCGGGAGGGCCGGCCTCTACGAGCAGTACTTC
abundance: once
d_gene: TRBD2
v_gene: TRBV28
j_gene: TRBJ2-7

CDR3aa: CASSQDRDSRRNEQYF
CDR3nt: TGCGCCAGCAGCCAAGACAGGGATTCTAGAAGGAACGAGCAGTACTTC
abundance: .
d_gene: .
v_gene: TRBV4-3
j_gene: TRBJ2-7

CDR3aa: CASSSPPRLGTEAFF
CDR3nt: TGTGCCAGCAGCTCCCCCCCTAGGTTGGGCACTGAAGCTTTCTTT
abundance: .
d_gene: .
v_gene: TRBV7-2
j_gene: TRBJ1-1